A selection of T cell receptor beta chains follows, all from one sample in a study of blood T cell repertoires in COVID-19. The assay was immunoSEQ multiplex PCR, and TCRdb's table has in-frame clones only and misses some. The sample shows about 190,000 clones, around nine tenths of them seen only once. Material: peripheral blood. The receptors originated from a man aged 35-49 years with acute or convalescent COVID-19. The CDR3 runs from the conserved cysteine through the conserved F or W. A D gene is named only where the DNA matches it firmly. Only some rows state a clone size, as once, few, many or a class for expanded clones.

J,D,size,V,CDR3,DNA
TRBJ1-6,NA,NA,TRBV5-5,CASSLEVAGQNSPLHF,TGTGCCAGCAGCTTGGAGGTGGCAGGACAAAATTCACCCCTCCACTTT
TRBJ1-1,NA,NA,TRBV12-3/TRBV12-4,CASSFPVTEAFF,TGTGCCAGCAGTTTTCCGGTCACTGAAGCTTTCTTT
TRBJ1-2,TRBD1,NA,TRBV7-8,CASSLRPGGYYGYTF,TGTGCCAGCAGCTTAAGGCCAGGGGGTTACTATGGCTACACCTTC
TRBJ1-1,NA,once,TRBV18,CASSPPSGRVNTEAFF,TGTGCCAGCTCACCACCCTCGGGCAGGGTTAACACTGAAGCTTTCTTT
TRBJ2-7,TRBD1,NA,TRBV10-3,CAISDPATGGQYF,TGTGCCATCAGTGACCCTGCAACAGGGGGGCAGTACTTC
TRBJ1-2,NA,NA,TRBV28,CASSLEEGRTNYGYTF,TGTGCCAGCAGTTTGGAGGAGGGGAGGACTAACTATGGCTACACCTTC
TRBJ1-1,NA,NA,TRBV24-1,CATSGDLNTEAFF,TGTGCCACCAGTGGAGATCTGAACACTGAAGCTTTCTTT
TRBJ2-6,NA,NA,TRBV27,CASSIRGTGANVLTF,TGTGCCAGCAGCATCCGGGGGACTGGGGCCAACGTCCTGACTTTC
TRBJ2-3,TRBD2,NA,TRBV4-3,CASSQITSGSTDTQYF,TGCGCCAGCAGCCAGATTACTAGCGGAAGCACAGATACGCAGTATTTT
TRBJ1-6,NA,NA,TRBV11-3,CASSLGPDSPLHF,TGTGCCAGCAGCTTAGGGCCAGATTCACCCCTCCACTTT
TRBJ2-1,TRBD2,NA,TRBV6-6,CASSLSGGASYNEQFF,TGTGCCAGCAGTCTCTCCGGGGGGGCCTCCTACAATGAGCAGTTCTTC
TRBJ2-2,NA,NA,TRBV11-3,CASAPGAGELFF,TGTGCCAGCGCCCCAGGTGCCGGGGAGCTGTTTTTT
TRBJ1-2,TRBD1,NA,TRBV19,CASSAWGQGPSNYGYTF,TGTGCCAGTAGTGCTTGGGGACAGGGGCCTTCTAACTATGGCTACACCTTC
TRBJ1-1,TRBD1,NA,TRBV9,CASSATGFYTEAFF,TGTGCCAGCAGCGCGACAGGGTTTTACACTGAAGCTTTCTTT
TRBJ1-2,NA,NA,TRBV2,CASSERRVEGYTF,TGTGCCAGCAGTGAACGGAGGGTCGAGGGCTACACCTTC
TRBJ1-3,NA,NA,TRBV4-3,CASSQDRRSSGNTIYF,TGCGCCAGCAGCCAAGATCGGCGGAGCTCTGGAAACACCATATATTTT
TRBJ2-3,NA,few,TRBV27,CASRRGDTQYF,TGTGCCAGCAGACGGGGAGATACGCAGTATTTT
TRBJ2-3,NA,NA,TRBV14,CASSQEVKTRPPDTQYF,TGTGCCAGCAGCCAAGAAGTCAAGACTAGGCCTCCAGATACGCAGTATTTT
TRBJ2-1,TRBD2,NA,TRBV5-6,CASSLGVTSGGPNEQFF,TGTGCCAGCAGCTTGGGGGTCACTAGCGGGGGGCCCAATGAGCAGTTCTTC
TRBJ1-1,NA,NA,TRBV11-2,CASSSGVGILTSNTEAFF,TGTGCCAGCAGCTCGGGGGTCGGTATTCTGACCTCGAACACTGAAGCTTTCTTT
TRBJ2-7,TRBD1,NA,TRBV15,CATSRDRGTGDDEQYF,TGTGCCACCAGCAGAGATCGAGGGACAGGGGACGACGAGCAGTACTTC
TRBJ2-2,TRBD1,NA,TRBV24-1,CATSDSRQGVAGELFF,TGTGCCACCAGTGATTCAAGACAGGGCGTTGCGGGGGAGCTGTTTTTT
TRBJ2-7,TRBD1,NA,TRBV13,CASSSKPGQGSYEQYF,TGTGCCAGCAGCTCGAAGCCGGGACAGGGGAGCTACGAGCAGTACTTC
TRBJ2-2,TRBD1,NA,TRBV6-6,CASSSGQAGTGELFF,TGTGCCAGCAGTTCGGGACAGGCGGGCACCGGGGAGCTGTTTTTT
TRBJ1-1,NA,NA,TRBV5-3,CARSLVRTEVENTEAFF,TGTGCCAGAAGCTTGGTTCGGACAGAAGTAGAGAACACTGAAGCTTTCTTT
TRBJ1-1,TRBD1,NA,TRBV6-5,CASRRTGAEAFF,TGTGCCAGCAGACGGACAGGCGCTGAAGCTTTCTTT
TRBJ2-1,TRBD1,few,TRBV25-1,CASRGTGGLSSYNEQFF,TGTGCCAGCAGAGGGACAGGGGGCCTGAGCTCCTACAATGAGCAGTTCTTC
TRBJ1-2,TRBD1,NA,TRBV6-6,CASSYSATGHGYTF,TGTGCCAGCAGTTACTCGGCGACAGGGCACGGCTACACCTTC
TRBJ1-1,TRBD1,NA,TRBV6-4,CASSDRGRGKTEAFF,TGTGCCAGCAGTGACAGGGGGCGAGGGAAAACTGAAGCTTTCTTT
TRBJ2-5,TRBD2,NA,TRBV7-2,CASSLRGLAVGQETQYF,TGTGCCAGCAGCTTAAGAGGGCTAGCGGTAGGACAAGAGACCCAGTACTTC
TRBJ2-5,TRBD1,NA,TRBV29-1,CSVGGQGGETQYF,TGCAGCGTTGGGGGACAGGGAGGGGAGACCCAGTACTTC
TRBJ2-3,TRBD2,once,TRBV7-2,CASSLPHLAGATRDTQYF,TGTGCCAGCAGCTTACCCCATCTAGCGGGGGCTACGAGGGATACGCAGTATTTT
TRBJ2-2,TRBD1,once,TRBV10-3,CAISRDSLTGELFF,TGTGCCATCAGCCGGGACAGCCTAACCGGGGAGCTGTTTTTT
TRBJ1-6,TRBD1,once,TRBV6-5,CASSRSRDRGSPLHF,TGTGCCAGCAGTAGAAGCCGGGACAGGGGCTCACCCCTCCACTTT
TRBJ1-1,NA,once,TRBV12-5,CASARQAEMRTEAFF,TGTGCTAGCGCCCGACAGGCGGAGATGAGGACTGAAGCTTTCTTT
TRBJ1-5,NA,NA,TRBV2,CASSEDRVGQPQHF,TGTGCCAGCAGTGAAGACAGGGTTGGTCAGCCCCAGCATTTT
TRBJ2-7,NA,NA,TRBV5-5,CASSLVQGRLEQYF,TGTGCCAGCAGCTTGGTCCAGGGCCGTCTGGAGCAGTACTTC
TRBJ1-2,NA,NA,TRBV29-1,CSVEGTDRRGYTF,TGCAGCGTTGAGGGGACGGACAGACGGGGCTACACCTTC
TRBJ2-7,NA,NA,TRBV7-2,CASSLVTGRIEQYF,TGTGCCAGCAGCTTAGTTACGGGGAGAATCGAGCAGTACTTC
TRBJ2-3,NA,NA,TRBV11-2,CASSTDISTDTQYF,TGTGCCAGCAGCACGGACATTAGCACAGATACGCAGTATTTT
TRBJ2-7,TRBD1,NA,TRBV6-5,CASSYGGQWPYEQYF,TGTGCCAGCAGTTACGGGGGACAGTGGCCCTACGAGCAGTACTTC
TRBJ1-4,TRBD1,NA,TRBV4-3,CASSPGVGQGLQNEKLFF,TGCGCCAGCAGCCCGGGGGTAGGACAGGGGCTACAAAATGAAAAACTGTTTTTT
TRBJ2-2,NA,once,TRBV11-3,CASSPTRAGRLFF,TGTGCCAGCAGCCCCACGCGGGCGGGGAGGCTGTTTTTT
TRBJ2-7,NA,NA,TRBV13,CASSLWVGDSSYEQYF,TGTGCCAGCAGCTTATGGGTCGGGGATAGCTCCTACGAGCAGTACTTC
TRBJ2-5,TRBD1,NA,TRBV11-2,CASSSQGAWETQYF,TGTGCCAGCAGCTCTCAGGGGGCATGGGAGACCCAGTACTTC
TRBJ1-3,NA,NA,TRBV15,CATPDGSSGNTIYF,TGTGCCACACCCGACGGGAGCTCTGGAAACACCATATATTTT
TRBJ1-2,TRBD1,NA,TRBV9,CASSVSGQGAPGGYTF,TGTGCCAGCAGCGTATCCGGACAGGGGGCGCCCGGTGGCTACACCTTC
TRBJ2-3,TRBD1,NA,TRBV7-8,CASSPPYTMDRANERLGTDTQYF,TGTGCCAGCAGCCCTCCCTATACAATGGACAGGGCAAATGAAAGACTTGGCACAGATACGCAGTATTTT
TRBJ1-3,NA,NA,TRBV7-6,CASSLGTVDSGNTIYF,TGTGCCAGCAGCTTAGGAACAGTGGACTCTGGAAACACCATATATTTT
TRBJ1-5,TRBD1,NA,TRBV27,CASSFRDRAHQPQHF,TGTGCCAGCAGTTTCCGGGACAGGGCACATCAGCCCCAGCATTTT
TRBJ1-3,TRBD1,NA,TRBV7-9,CASSLHGTADTIYF,TGTGCCAGCAGCTTACACGGGACAGCGGACACCATATATTTT
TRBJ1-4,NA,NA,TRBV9,CASSVRCRRQSATNEKLFF,TGTGCCAGCAGCGTAAGGTGCAGAAGACAGAGCGCAACTAATGAAAAACTGTTTTTT
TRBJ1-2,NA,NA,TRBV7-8,CASTNQGPLYGYTF,TGTGCCAGCACCAACCAGGGTCCCCTCTATGGCTACACCTTC
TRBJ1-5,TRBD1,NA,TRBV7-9,CASSLTGGNDQPQHF,TGTGCCAGCAGCCTCACAGGGGGAAATGATCAGCCCCAGCATTTT
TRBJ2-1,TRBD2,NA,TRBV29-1,CSVEVGGGPTGLENEQFF,TGCAGCGTTGAGGTCGGCGGGGGGCCTACAGGACTAGAAAATGAGCAGTTCTTC
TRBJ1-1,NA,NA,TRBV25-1,CASSEQNTEAFF,TGTGCCAGCAGTGAACAGAACACTGAAGCTTTCTTT
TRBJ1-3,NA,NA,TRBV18,CASSGDSREAHTIYF,TGTGCCAGCTCAGGCGACTCAAGGGAGGCACACACCATATATTTT